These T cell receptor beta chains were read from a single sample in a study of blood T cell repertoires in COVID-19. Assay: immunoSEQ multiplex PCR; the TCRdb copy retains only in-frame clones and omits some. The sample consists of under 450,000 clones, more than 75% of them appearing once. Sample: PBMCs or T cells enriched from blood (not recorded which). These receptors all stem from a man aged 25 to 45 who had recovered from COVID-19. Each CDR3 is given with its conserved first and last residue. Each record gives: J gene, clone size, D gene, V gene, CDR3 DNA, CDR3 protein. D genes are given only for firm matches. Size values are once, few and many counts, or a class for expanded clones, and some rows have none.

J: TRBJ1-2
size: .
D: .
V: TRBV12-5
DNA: TGTGCTAGTGCGGGATGGGAGGGGAACTATGGCTACACCTTC
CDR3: CASAGWEGNYGYTF

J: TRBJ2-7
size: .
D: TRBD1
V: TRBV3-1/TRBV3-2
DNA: TGTGCCAGCAGCCCAGGGGGCTCCTACGAGCAGTACTTC
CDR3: CASSPGGSYEQYF

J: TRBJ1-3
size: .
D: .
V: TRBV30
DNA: TGTGCCTGGGCCGGACAGTCTGGAAACACCATATATTTT
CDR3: CAWAGQSGNTIYF

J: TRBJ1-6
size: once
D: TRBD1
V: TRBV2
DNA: TGTGCCAGCACTCTGGGGACAGCGATTAATTCACCCCTCCACTTT
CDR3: CASTLGTAINSPLHF

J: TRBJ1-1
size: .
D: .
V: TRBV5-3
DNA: TGTGCCAGAAGCTTGTTGGGGACTAAGAACACTGAAGCTTTCTTT
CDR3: CARSLLGTKNTEAFF

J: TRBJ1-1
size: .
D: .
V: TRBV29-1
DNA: TGCAGCGCCCGACAGTTGAACACTGAAGCTTTCTTT
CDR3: CSARQLNTEAFF

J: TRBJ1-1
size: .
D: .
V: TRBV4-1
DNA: TGCGCCAGCAGCCAAGCGGTAAGCACTGAAGCTTTCTTT
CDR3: CASSQAVSTEAFF

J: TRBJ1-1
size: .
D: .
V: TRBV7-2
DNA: TGTGCCAGCAGCTTGGGACACCAGAACACTGAAGCTTTCTTT
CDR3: CASSLGHQNTEAFF

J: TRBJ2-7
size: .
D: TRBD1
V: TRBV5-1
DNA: TGCGCCAGCAGCTTGGAGGGACAGGGGGCCTACGAGCAGTACTTC
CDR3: CASSLEGQGAYEQYF

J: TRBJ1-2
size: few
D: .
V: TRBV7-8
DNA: TGTGCCAGCAGCTTACGGGTAGACCCATATGGCTACACCTTC
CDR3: CASSLRVDPYGYTF

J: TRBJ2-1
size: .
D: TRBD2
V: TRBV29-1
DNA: TGCAGCGTTGAAGATGGGGGGGGGTCCTACAATGAGCAGTTCTTC
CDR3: CSVEDGGGSYNEQFF

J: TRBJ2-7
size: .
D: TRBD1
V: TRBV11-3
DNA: TGTGCCAGCAGCTTAGACTGGGACAGTGGCGAGCAGTACTTC
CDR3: CASSLDWDSGEQYF

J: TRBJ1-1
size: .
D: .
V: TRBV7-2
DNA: TGTGCCAGCAGCTTAGAGTGGCAGGGGAACACTGAAGCTTTCTTT
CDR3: CASSLEWQGNTEAFF

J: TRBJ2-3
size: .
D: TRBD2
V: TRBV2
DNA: TGTGCCAGCACCCCGGGACTAGCGAGGGCAGCAGATACGCAGTATTTT
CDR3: CASTPGLARAADTQYF

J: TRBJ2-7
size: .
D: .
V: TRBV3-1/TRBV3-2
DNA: TGTGCCAGCAGCTACCAGGGAACCTACGAGCAGTACTTC
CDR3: CASSYQGTYEQYF

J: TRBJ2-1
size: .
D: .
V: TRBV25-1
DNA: TGTGCCAGCGGCTCATGGGGCGACACCATTCCGGTTAATGAGCAGTTCTTC
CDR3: CASGSWGDTIPVNEQFF

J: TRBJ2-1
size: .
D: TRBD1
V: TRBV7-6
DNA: TGTGCCAGCAGCCTTACAGGGGCCTCCTACAATGAGCAGTTCTTC
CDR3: CASSLTGASYNEQFF

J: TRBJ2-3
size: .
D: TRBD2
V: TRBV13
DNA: TGTGCCAGCAGACTATCACTAGCGGTTAGCACAGATACGCAGTATTTT
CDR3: CASRLSLAVSTDTQYF

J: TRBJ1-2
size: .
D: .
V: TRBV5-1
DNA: TGCGCCAGCAGCTTGTCAGGGGACTATGGCTACACCTTC
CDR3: CASSLSGDYGYTF

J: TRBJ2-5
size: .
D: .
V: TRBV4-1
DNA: TGCGCCAGCAGTCAAAAAGGACAAGACCAAGAGACCCAGTACTTC
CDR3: CASSQKGQDQETQYF

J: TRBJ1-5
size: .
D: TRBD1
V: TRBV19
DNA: TGTGCCAGTGACAGGGAAAAGGGTCAGCCCCAGCATTTT
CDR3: CASDREKGQPQHF

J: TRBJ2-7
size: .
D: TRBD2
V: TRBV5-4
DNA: TGTGCCAGCAGCTCGGGACTAGGGGACGAGCAGTACTTC
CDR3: CASSSGLGDEQYF

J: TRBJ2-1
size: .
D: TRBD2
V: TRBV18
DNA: TGTGCCAGCTCACCCGCGCTAGCGGGGGGGGTAAATGAGCAGTTCTTC
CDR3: CASSPALAGGVNEQFF

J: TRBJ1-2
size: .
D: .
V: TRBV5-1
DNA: TGCGCCAGCAGCTCGGAGGTCTGGGGAGAGGGCTACACCTTC
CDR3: CASSSEVWGEGYTF

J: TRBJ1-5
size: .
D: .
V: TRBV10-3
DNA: TGTGCCATCAGTGAGCCGAGACAGTCCAATCAGCCCCAGCATTTT
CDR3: CAISEPRQSNQPQHF

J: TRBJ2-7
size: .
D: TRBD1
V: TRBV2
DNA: TGTGCCAGCAGTGAAGGGACAGGAACCAACTACGAGCAGTACTTC
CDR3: CASSEGTGTNYEQYF

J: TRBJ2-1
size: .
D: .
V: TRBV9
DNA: TGTGCCAGCAGCGGAGAGGATGAGCAGTTCTTC
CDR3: CASSGEDEQFF

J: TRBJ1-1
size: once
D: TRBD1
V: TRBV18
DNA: TGTGCCAGCTCACTAAAATTTGGACAGGTTAGAATCTCTGAAGCTTTCTTT
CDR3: CASSLKFGQVRISEAFF

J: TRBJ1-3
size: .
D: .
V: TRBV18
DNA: TGTGCCAGCTCACCGGGAGGTTTATCTGGAAACACCATATATTTT
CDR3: CASSPGGLSGNTIYF

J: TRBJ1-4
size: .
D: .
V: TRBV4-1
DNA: TGCGCCAGCAGCCCGTACTGGGGGGCAACTAATGAAAAACTGTTTTTT
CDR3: CASSPYWGATNEKLFF

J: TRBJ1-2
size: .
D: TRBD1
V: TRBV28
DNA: TGTGCCAGCAGTTTACCCTTTGGGACAGGGCTGGGAGGCTACACCTTC
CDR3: CASSLPFGTGLGGYTF

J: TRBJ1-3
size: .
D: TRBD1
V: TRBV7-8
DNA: TGTGCCAGCAGCTTGGGACAGGTTCGAGGCGGAAACACCATATATTTT
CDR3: CASSLGQVRGGNTIYF

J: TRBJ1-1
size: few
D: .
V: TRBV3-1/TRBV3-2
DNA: TGTGCCAGCAGCCAAGATGACAGGAACACTGAAGCTTTCTTT
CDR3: CASSQDDRNTEAFF

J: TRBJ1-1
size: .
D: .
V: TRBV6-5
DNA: TGTGCCAGCGTGGGCAGGGCAAGTGAGAACACTGAAGCTTTCTTT
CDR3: CASVGRASENTEAFF

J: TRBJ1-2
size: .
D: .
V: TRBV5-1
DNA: TGCGCCAGCAGCTTGGAGAGTGATAACTATGGCTACACCTTC
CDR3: CASSLESDNYGYTF

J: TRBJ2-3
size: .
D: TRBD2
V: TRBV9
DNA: TGTGCCAGCAGCGCGCGGGGGGATAGCGGCACAGATACGCAGTATTTT
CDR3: CASSARGDSGTDTQYF

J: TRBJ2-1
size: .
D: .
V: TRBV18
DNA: TGTGCCAGCTCACAGGAACAGGACCTTGAGCAGTTCTTC
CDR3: CASSQEQDLEQFF

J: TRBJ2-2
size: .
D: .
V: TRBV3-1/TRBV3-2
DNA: TGTGCCAGCACTTCTGAGGCATCCGGGGAGCTGTTTTTT
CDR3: CASTSEASGELFF

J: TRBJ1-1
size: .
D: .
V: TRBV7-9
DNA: TGTGCCAGCAGCGCGCAGGGTTCTGAAGCTTTCTTT
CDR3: CASSAQGSEAFF

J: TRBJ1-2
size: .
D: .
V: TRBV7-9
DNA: TGTGCCAGCACTCTCGACAGGAGGAACTATGGCTACACCTTC
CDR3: CASTLDRRNYGYTF

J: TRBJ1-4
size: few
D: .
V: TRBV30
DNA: TGTGCCTGGGAAGCGGGAGGGGGAGAAAAACTGTTTTTT
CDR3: CAWEAGGGEKLFF

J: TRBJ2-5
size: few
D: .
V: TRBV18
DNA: TGTGCCAGCTCACCACCGGACATTGTTCAAGAGACCCAGTACTTC
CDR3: CASSPPDIVQETQYF

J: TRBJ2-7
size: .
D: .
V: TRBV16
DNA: TGTGCCAGCAGCCAATTTCTAAGGGGCTCCTACGAGCAGTACTTC
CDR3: CASSQFLRGSYEQYF

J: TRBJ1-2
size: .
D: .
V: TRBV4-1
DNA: TGCGCCAGCAGCCGCCCAGGGGAAACCTCTTATGGCTACACCTTC
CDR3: CASSRPGETSYGYTF

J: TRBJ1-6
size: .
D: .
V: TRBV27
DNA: TGTGCCAGCAGTTTATCGGGGGGGCGCACGTATAATTCACCCCTCCACTTT
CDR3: CASSLSGGRTYNSPLHF

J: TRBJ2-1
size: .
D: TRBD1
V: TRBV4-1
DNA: TGCGCCAGCAGCCAAGACAGGGGGATTAATAATGAGCAGTTCTTC
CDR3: CASSQDRGINNEQFF

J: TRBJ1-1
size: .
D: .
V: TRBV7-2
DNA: TGTGCCAGCAGCTTAGCCTTTAACACGGGAGGTGAAGCTTTCTTT
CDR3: CASSLAFNTGGEAFF

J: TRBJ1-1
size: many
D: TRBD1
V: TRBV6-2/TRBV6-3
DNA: TGTGCCAGCAGCCCAGGGGGCCTGGGTGAAGCTTTCTTT
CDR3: CASSPGGLGEAFF

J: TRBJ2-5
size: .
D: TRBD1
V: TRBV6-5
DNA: TGTGCCAGCAGTTCCAGAGACAGGGGAGGAGAGACCCAGTACTTC
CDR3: CASSSRDRGGETQYF

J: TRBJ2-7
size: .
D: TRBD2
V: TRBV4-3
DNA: TGCGCCAGCAGCCCGGGACTAGCGGGGGTGGTGGTCGAGCAGTACTTC
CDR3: CASSPGLAGVVVEQYF

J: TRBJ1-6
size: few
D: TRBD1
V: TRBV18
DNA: TGTGCCAGCTCACCGGGACAGGGCGCCTCACCCCTCCACTTT
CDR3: CASSPGQGASPLHF

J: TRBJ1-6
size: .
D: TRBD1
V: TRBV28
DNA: TGTGCCAGCAGTCCCCCGGACAGGGGTAATTCACCCCTCCACTTT
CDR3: CASSPPDRGNSPLHF

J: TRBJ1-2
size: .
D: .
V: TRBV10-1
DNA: TGCGCCAGCAGTGAGTCGATCCAGGGCTATGGCTACACCTTC
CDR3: CASSESIQGYGYTF

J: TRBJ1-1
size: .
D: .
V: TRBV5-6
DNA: TGTGCCAGCAGCTTGGAAGTGACAACTGAAGCTTTCTTT
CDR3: CASSLEVTTEAFF

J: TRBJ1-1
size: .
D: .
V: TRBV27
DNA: TGTGCCAGCAGTTTGGCTGGGAACACTGAAGCTTTCTTT
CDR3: CASSLAGNTEAFF

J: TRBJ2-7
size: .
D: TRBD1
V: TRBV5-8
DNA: TGTGCCAGCAGCTCACCCGGACAGGGGTTCGAGCAGTACTTC
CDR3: CASSSPGQGFEQYF

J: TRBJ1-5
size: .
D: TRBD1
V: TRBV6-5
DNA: TGTGCCAGCCGCGGACAGGAGGTTCAGCCCCAGCATTTT
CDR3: CASRGQEVQPQHF

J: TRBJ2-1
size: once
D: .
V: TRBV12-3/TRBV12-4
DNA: TGTGCCAGCAGTTTTAGCGTTTGGGATGAGCAGTTCTTC
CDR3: CASSFSVWDEQFF

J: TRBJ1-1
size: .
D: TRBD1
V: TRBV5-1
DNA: TGCGCCAGCACCGCGGACAGGGGTAACACTGAAGCTTTCTTT
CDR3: CASTADRGNTEAFF

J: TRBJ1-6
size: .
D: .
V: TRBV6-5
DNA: TGTGCCAGCAGTTATTGGACACTCAATTCACCCCTCCACTTT
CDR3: CASSYWTLNSPLHF